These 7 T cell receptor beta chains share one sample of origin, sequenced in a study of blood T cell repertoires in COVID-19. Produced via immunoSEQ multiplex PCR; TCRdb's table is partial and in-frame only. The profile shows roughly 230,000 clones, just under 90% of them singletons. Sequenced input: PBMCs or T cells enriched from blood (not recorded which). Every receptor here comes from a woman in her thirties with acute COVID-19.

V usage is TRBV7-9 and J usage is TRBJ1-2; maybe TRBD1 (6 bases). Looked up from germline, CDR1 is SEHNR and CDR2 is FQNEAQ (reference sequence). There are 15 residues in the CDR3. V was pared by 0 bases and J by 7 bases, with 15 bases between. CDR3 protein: CASSLARGLPFGYTF. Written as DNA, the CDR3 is TGTGCCAGCAGCTTAGCCAGGGGACTACCTTTTGGCTACACCTTC.

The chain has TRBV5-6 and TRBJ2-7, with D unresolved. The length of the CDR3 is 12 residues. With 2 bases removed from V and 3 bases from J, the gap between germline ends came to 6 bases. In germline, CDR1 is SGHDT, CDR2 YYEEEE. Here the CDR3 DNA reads TGTGCCAGCAGCTTTGGGCTCTACGAGCAGTACTTC. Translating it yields CASSFGLYEQYF.

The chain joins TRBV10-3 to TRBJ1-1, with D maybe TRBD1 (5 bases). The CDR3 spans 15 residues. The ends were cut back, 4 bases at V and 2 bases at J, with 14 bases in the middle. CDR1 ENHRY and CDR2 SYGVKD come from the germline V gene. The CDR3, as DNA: TGTGCCATCAGTGGCGTAGGAGGGGTAAACACTGAAGCTTTCTTT. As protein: CAISGVGGVNTEAFF.

CDR3 sequence: CASKTHMNTEAFF. The DNA of the CDR3 is TGTGCCAGCAAGACACACATGAACACTGAAGCTTTCTTT. J is TRBJ1-1 and V is TRBV6-5; no clear D gene. V was cut by 7 bases and J by 0 bases, with 9 bases left in between. Germline V gene lookup returns CDR1 MNHEY and CDR2 SVGAGI. The CDR3 contains 13 residues.

The CDR3 DNA reads TGTGCCACAGGACCCAACGTGGGGGGAAATGAAAAACTGTTTTTT. Translated: CATGPNVGGNEKLFF. V usage is TRBV6-5 and J usage is TRBJ1-4, with a weak D call TRBD1 (5 bases). V lost 10 bases to trimming and J lost 5 bases, with 20 bases between them. Germline values: CDR1 MNHEY, CDR2 SVGAGI. This CDR3 is 15 amino acids long.

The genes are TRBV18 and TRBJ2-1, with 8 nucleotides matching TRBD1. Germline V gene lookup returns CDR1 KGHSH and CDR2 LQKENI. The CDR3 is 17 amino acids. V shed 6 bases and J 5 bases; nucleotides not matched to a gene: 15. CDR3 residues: CASSQYSGTGINNEQFF. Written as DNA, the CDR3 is TGTGCCAGCTCGCAATATTCCGGGACAGGAATTAACAATGAGCAGTTCTTC.

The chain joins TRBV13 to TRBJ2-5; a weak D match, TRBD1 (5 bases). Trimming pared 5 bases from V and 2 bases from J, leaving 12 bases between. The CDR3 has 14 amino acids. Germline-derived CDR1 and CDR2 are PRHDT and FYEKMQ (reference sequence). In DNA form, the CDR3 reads TGTGCCAGCAGCCCCCGACAGCTTCAAGAGACCCAGTACTTC. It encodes CASSPRQLQETQYF.